This entry lists 30 T cell receptor beta chains sequenced from one sample in a study of T cell clonality in common variable immunodeficiency. The data were produced by immunoSEQ multiplex PCR, yet TCRdb's version contains in-frame clones alone and is incomplete. The sample contains 50,000 to 60,000 clones, none of them singletons. Sequencing input: peripheral blood mononuclear cells. The receptors derive from a person aged 18 to 75 in good health.

In this sample, this clone turned up many times. The CDR3 is cut off 3 residues early in the read; its end comes from the germline J gene. The chain uses TRBV30 and TRBJ2-7, with 8 bases fitting TRBD2. Losses at the gene ends were 1 base for V and 4 bases for J; bases not matched to a gene: 3. This CDR3 contains 13 residues. Germline CDR1 and CDR2: GTSNPN and SVGIG (reference sequence). The CDR3 DNA, read in part, is TGTGCCTGGAGTGGTCCTAGCGGGTACGAG. This codes for CAWSGPSGYE. The entire CDR3 protein is CAWSGPSGYEQYF.

This clone was found many times. Sequencing ends 3 residues short of the CDR3 end; the germline J gene provides the rest. The rearrangement joins TRBV6-2 or TRBV6-3 to TRBJ2-3; TRBD1 is a possible D gene (6 bases). Germline CDR1 MNHEY, CDR2 SVGEGT. This CDR3 spans 12 amino acids. V lost 5 bases and J lost 3, with 6 bases in between. Partial CDR3 DNA: TGTGCCAGCAGTAGGGGGACAGATACG. Its protein is CASSRGTDT. The entire CDR3 reads CASSRGTDTQYF.

Turning to this clone: The sequence runs out 3 residues before the end of the CDR3; the remainder is reconstructed from the germline J gene. J is TRBJ1-2 and V is TRBV19; D unclear. The CDR3 has 13 amino acids. CDR1 and CDR2 from the germline V gene are LNHDA and SQIVND (reference sequence). CDR3 sequence: CASSRGPYNDYTF. The sequenced CDR3 bases are TGTGCCAGTAGTAGAGGGCCCTACAATGAC.

This clone appeared many times. The read finishes 3 residues shy of the CDR3 end, and the germline J gene is used to complete it. The chain has TRBV7-9 and TRBJ2-7; 10 nucleotides match TRBD2. Germline V gene sequence: CDR1 SEHNR, CDR2 FQNEAQ (reference sequence). The CDR3 runs 15 residues. V was clipped by 1 base and J by 5 bases; unmatched bases: 5. The CDR3 sequence is CASSLVGLAGDEQYF. The sequenced part of the CDR3 DNA is TGTGCCAGCAGCTTAGTAGGGCTAGCGGGAGACGAG.

In its sample, this clone was seen a few times. The covered CDR3 bases are TGTGCCAGCAGCCTCAACAGGGAGGCCATAGAA. It yields the protein CASSLNREAIE. The whole CDR3 protein reads CASSLNREAIEAFF. The chain links TRBV11-2 to TRBJ1-1, with D possibly matching TRBD1 (6 bases). The read terminates 3 residues before the CDR3 end, so the remaining end is supplied by the germline J gene. This CDR3 region has 14 residues. CDR1 is SGHAT and CDR2 is FQNNGV in the germline V gene.

This clone was seen many times. With the read ending 3 residues before the CDR3 end, the germline J gene is used to fill in that end. The J gene is TRBJ2-1, the V gene TRBV18; 13 bases line up with TRBD2. The germline V gene encodes CDR1 KGHSH and CDR2 LQKENI. The CDR3 extends over 16 amino acids. The junction had 5 bases not matched to a gene; V was cut back by 3 bases and J by 6 bases. CDR3 residues: CASSPTSGGYGNEQFF. The CDR3 bases that were read are TGTGCCAGCTCACCGACTAGCGGGGGGTACGGCAATGAG.

This clone occurred many times. The read finishes 3 residues shy of the CDR3 end, and the germline J gene is used to complete it. The chain links TRBV19 to TRBJ2-7; the D is unclear. Germline CDR1 LNHDA, CDR2 SQIVND (reference sequence). V lost 9 bases, J lost 6 bases, and 12 bases lay in between. This CDR3 region has 11 residues. This CDR3 reads CASGPTTEQYF. CDR3 DNA (partial): TGTGCCAGCGGTCCCACCACCGAG.

This clone was seen repeatedly, ten times or more. The observed sequence ends 3 residues before the CDR3 terminus, with the missing tail filled in from the germline J gene. The V call is TRBV5-1, the J call TRBJ1-2; 7 bases agree with TRBD1. The CDR3 length is 14 residues. With 5 bases clipped from V and 1 base from J, the junction kept 5 bases outside the gene matches. The germline gives CDR1 SGHRS, CDR2 YFSETQ. The part of the CDR3 DNA that was read is TGCGCCAGCAGAACAGGGGATTATAACTATGGC. Residues: CASRTGDYNYG. The CDR3 reads in full as CASRTGDYNYGYTF. Combining the CDR3 with reference TRBV5-1 and TRBJ1-2 gives the whole variable domain KAGVTQTPRYLIKTRGQQVTLSCSPISGHRSVSWYQQTPGQGLQFLFEYFSETQRNKGNFPGRFSGRQFSNSRSEMNVSTLELGDSALYLCASRTGDYNYGYTFGSGTRLTVV.

This clone was seen repeatedly, ten times or more. The read is 3 residues too short to cover the CDR3 end, so that end is filled in from the germline J gene. The chain couples TRBV2 to TRBJ1-6; D uncertain. Trimming stripped 0 bases from V and 7 bases from J, with 10 bases between. CDR1 and CDR2 (germline): SNHLY, FYNNEI. CDR3 length: 15 residues. The CDR3 bases that were read are TGTGCCAGCAGTGAAGCGTGGCCAGAAAATTCACCC. It codes for CASSEAWPENSP. The full CDR3 sequence reads CASSEAWPENSPLHF.

This clone has at least ten counts. The read ends 3 residues before the CDR3 terminus; that terminus is restored from the germline J gene. This chain uses TRBV7-9 with TRBJ1-4; 11 bases are a match to TRBD1. From germline, CDR1 is SEHNR and CDR2 FQNEAQ (reference sequence). Germline trimming cut 5 bases from V and 8 bases from J; bases unmatched to any gene: 4. CDR3 size: 14 residues. The sequenced CDR3 bases are TGTGCCAGCAGCCTGGGACAGGGGGACGAAAAA. Encoded protein: CASSLGQGDEK. The entire CDR3 reads CASSLGQGDEKLFF. Full variable domain (remainder filled in from reference TRBV7-9 and TRBJ1-4): DTGVSQNPRHKITKRGQNVTFRCDPISEHNRLYWYRQTLGQGPEFLTYFQNEAQLEKSRLLSDRFSAERPKGSFSTLEIQRTEQGDSAMYLCASSLGQGDEKLFFGSGTQLSVL.

The table lists this clone with a few counts. Read coverage stops 3 residues before the CDR3 terminus; the germline J gene supplies the remainder. The chain has TRBV7-9 and TRBJ1-2; D not resolved. The CDR3 runs to 14 residues. Per germline, CDR1 SEHNR and CDR2 FQNEAQ (reference sequence). The chain's CDR3 is CASSLVYRPYDYTF. CDR3 DNA (partial): TGTGCCAGCAGCTTAGTGTACAGACCCTACGAC.

This clone was found many times. The CDR3 end lies 3 residues beyond the end of the read and is filled in from the germline J gene. The same CDR3 is also encoded by other DNA sequences in this sample. The rearrangement links TRBV5-1 to TRBJ2-5, with 8 bases identical to TRBD1. The ends lost 1 base at V and 2 bases at J; junction bases unmatched: 1. There are 14 residues in the CDR3. Germline V gene data show CDR1 as SGHRS and CDR2 as YFSETQ. CDR3 residues: CASSLTGGQETQYF. The CDR3 DNA, read in part, is TGCGCCAGCAGCTTGACAGGGGGACAAGAGACC.

This clone was recorded many times. The read terminates 3 residues ahead of where the CDR3 ends, so the germline J gene completes it. The J gene is TRBJ1-2, the V gene TRBV6-1; TRBD1 aligns across 10 bases. Germline CDR1 MNHNS, CDR2 SASEGT. The CDR3 loop spans 16 amino acids. J was trimmed by 4 bases and V by 2 bases; bases with no gene match: 7. Incomplete CDR3 DNA: TGTGCCAGCAGTGAACGAGGTGGACAGGGGGTCTATGGC. It translates to CASSERGGQGVYG. The CDR3 in full is CASSERGGQGVYGYTF.

This clone has ten or more counts. CDR3 residues: CASSVSGSTGELFF. Partial CDR3 DNA: TGTGCCAGCAGTGTTAGCGGTTCCACCGGGGAG. The chain joins TRBV6-4 to TRBJ2-2; a weak D match, TRBD2 (6 bases). The read ends 3 residues early relative to the CDR3; the germline J gene fills the gap. Trimming took off 4 bases at V and 4 bases at J, with 10 bases between the two ends. The length of the CDR3 is 14 residues. The germline V gene encodes CDR1 MRHNA and CDR2 SNTAGT.

This clone was detected ten times or more. Sequencing ends 3 residues short of the CDR3 end; the germline J gene provides the rest. The chain employs TRBV2 and TRBJ1-2; tentative D call: TRBD1 (6 bases). The CDR3 covers 17 residues. The germline V and J ends were trimmed by 4 bases and 0 bases, with 18 bases remaining between them. Germline CDR1 reads SNHLY; CDR2 reads FYNNEI. CDR3 bases read: TGTGCCAGCAGTGGCAGACAGGATAATCACTCTAACTATGGC. Translation gives CASSGRQDNHSNYG. The entire CDR3 protein is CASSGRQDNHSNYGYTF. Together with reference TRBV2 and TRBJ1-2, the CDR3 gives the full variable domain: EPEVTQTPSHQVTQMGQEVILRCVPISNHLYFYWYRQILGQKVEFLVSFYNNEISEKSEIFDDQFSVERPDGSNFTLKIRSTKLEDSAMYFCASSGRQDNHSNYGYTFGSGTRLTVV.

This clone was seen only a few times. The CDR3 end is not reached by the read, which stops 3 residues before it; the germline J gene fills it in. The rearrangement links TRBV11-3 to TRBJ1-4; no reliable D call. Germline assignment: CDR1 SGHNT and CDR2 YENEEA. The CDR3 contains 13 residues. This CDR3 reads CASSLERDSPLFF. The covered CDR3 bases are TGTGCCAGCAGCTTAGAACGTGACTCACCA. The variable domain in full, with the rest retrieved from reference TRBV11-3 and TRBJ1-4, is EAGVVQSPRYKIIEKKQPVAFWCNPISGHNTLYWYLQNLGQGPELLIRYENEEAVDDSQLPKDRFSAERLKGVDSTLKIQPAELGDSAVYLCASSLERDSPLFFGSGTQLSVL.

This clone was seen at least ten times. Read sequence stops 3 residues before the CDR3 end, and the germline J gene provides the missing end. The gene calls are TRBV28 and TRBJ2-7; tentative D call: TRBD2 (7 bases). Germline CDR1 is MDHEN and CDR2 is SYDVKM. The CDR3 has 15 residues. Trimming removed 7 bases at V and 6 bases at J, with 22 bases between. CDR3 loop: CASTLPTGGSGEQYF. The part of the CDR3 DNA that was read is TGTGCCAGCACCCTTCCTACGGGGGGCTCGGGCGAG. Supplemented by reference TRBV28 and TRBJ2-7, the full variable domain reads DVKVTQSSRYLVKRTGEKVFLECVQDMDHENMFWYRQDPGLGLRLIYFSYDVKMKEKGDIPEGYSVSREKKERFSLILESASTNQTSMYLCASTLPTGGSGEQYFGPGTRLTVT.

This clone was recorded at least ten times. Coverage ceases 3 residues before the CDR3 finishes, and the germline J gene fills in the end. The chain carries TRBV10-3 and TRBJ1-2; no reliable D call. Germline V gene sequence: CDR1 ENHRY, CDR2 SYGVKD. Trimming removed 8 bases from V and 5 bases from J, with 18 bases in between. This CDR3 is 14 amino acids long. The CDR3: CAILAGIHGYGYTF. Incomplete CDR3 DNA: TGTGCCATCCTAGCGGGGATACATGGTTATGGC.

This clone was recorded many times. Read coverage stops 3 residues before the CDR3 terminus; the germline J gene supplies the remainder. The chain links TRBV5-6 to TRBJ2-2; TRBD2 is a possible D gene (6 bases). The CDR3 loop spans 13 amino acids. CDR1 SGHDT and CDR2 YYEEEE come from the germline V gene. CDR3 bases read: TGTGCCAGCAGCTTCGGGGAGGCCAACGTG. This encodes CASSFGEANV. The CDR3, in full, reads CASSFGEANVLFF.

The table lists this clone with a few counts. Read sequence stops 3 residues before the CDR3 end, and the germline J gene provides the missing end. V usage is TRBV7-9 and J usage is TRBJ1-4, with D maybe TRBD1 (5 bases). The germline gives CDR1 SEHNR, CDR2 FQNEAQ (reference sequence). This CDR3 is built from 14 residues. Incomplete CDR3 DNA: TGTGCCAGCAGCCCCACCGAAGGGGCCAACGTA. It encodes CASSPTEGANV. The entire CDR3 is CASSPTEGANVLFF.

Relative to its sample, this clone is medium-sized (0.01 to 0.1%). The CDR3 end lies 3 residues beyond the end of the read and is filled in from the germline J gene. V gene TRBV4-2 combines with J gene TRBJ2-3, with 13 bases lining up with TRBD2. Trimming at V came to 4 bases and at J to 6 bases, leaving 19 bases not matched to a gene. Germline CDR1 is LGHNA and CDR2 is YNFKEQ. This CDR3 comprises 20 residues. CDR3 residues: CASSPSPYLGTSGDRDTQYF. The CDR3 bases that were read are TGTGCCAGCAGCCCCTCTCCATACCTAGGGACTAGCGGGGATAGGGATACG.

The covered CDR3 bases are TGCAGCGTTGTCAGGGGTTATGGC. It encodes CSVVRGYG. The whole CDR3 region reads CSVVRGYGYTF. This rearrangement joins TRBV29-1 to TRBJ1-2, with D perhaps TRBD1 (6 bases). The read ends 3 residues early relative to the CDR3; the germline J gene fills the gap. With 4 bases removed from V and 5 bases from J, the gap between germline ends came to 8 bases. CDR1 and CDR2 from the germline V gene are SQVTM and ANQGSEA. The CDR3 is made up of 11 amino acids.

At least ten counts were recorded for this clone. The read gets to within 3 residues of the CDR3 end, and the germline J gene fills in the rest. The rearrangement joins TRBV19 to TRBJ2-1, with 8 bases fitting TRBD1. Germline lookup yields CDR1 LNHDA and CDR2 SQIVND (reference sequence). J was trimmed by 4 bases and V by 2 bases; bases with no gene match: 4. This CDR3 spans 15 amino acids. The CDR3 reads CASSITGGFYNEQFF. The CDR3 bases that were read are TGTGCCAGTAGTATAACAGGGGGTTTTTACAATGAG.

This clone was observed at least ten times. The DNA ends 3 residues before the CDR3 does, and the rest of the CDR3 is filled in from the germline J gene. V gene TRBV20-1 combines with J gene TRBJ1-4; the match to TRBD1 covers 7 bases. Germline CDR1 DFQATT, CDR2 SNEGSKA (reference sequence). This CDR3 contains 12 residues. CDR3 loop: CSARQGVDVLFF. The CDR3 bases that were read are TGCAGTGCTAGGCAGGGGGTGGACGTA.

This clone was detected many times. The read finishes 3 residues shy of the CDR3 end, and the germline J gene is used to complete it. J is TRBJ1-4 and V is TRBV30; 8 bases match TRBD1. The germline V gene has CDR1 GTSNPN and CDR2 SVGIG (reference sequence). The CDR3 length is 13 residues. The CDR3 bases that were read are TGTGCCTGGCGGACAGGGATTGCTTCACCA. Its translation: CAWRTGIASP. The CDR3 in full is CAWRTGIASPLFF.

This clone was seen many times. The read ends 3 residues shy of where the CDR3 ends; the end is completed using the germline J gene. V gene TRBV18 combines with J gene TRBJ2-2, with D perhaps TRBD1 (5 bases). The CDR3 covers 18 residues. Germline V gives CDR1 KGHSH, CDR2 LQKENI. V lost 2 bases, J lost 1 base, and 17 bases lay in between. CDR3 bases read: TGTGCCAGCTCACCAGCCAACCAGGGAATGATGAACACCGGGGAG. Translating it yields CASSPANQGMMNTGE. The whole CDR3 protein is CASSPANQGMMNTGELFF.

On this clone: The observed sequence ends 3 residues before the CDR3 terminus, with the missing tail filled in from the germline J gene. The rearrangement joins TRBV7-9 to TRBJ1-2; D unclear. The CDR3 spans 14 residues. Germline CDR1 SEHNR, CDR2 FQNEAQ (reference sequence). Incomplete CDR3 DNA: TGTGCCAGCCACAGACTAGCGCTAGCAGATACC. Its translation: CASHRLALADT. The entire CDR3 sequence reads CASHRLALADTYTF.

This clone has at least ten counts. Read coverage stops 3 residues before the CDR3 terminus; the germline J gene supplies the remainder. The chain uses TRBV20-1 and TRBJ2-3; TRBD2 aligns across 13 bases. V dropped 0 bases and J dropped 2; count of bases not matched to a gene: 5. This CDR3 comprises 17 residues. The germline V gene encodes CDR1 DFQATT and CDR2 SNEGSKA (reference sequence). The part of the CDR3 DNA that was read is TGCAGTGCTAGAGATTGGGGACTAGCGGGACTCACAGATACG. It specifies CSARDWGLAGLTDT. The complete CDR3 protein is CSARDWGLAGLTDTQYF.

There are many counts of this clone. The read is 3 residues too short to cover the CDR3 end, so that end is filled in from the germline J gene. This chain links TRBV7-3 with TRBJ2-2; no clear D gene. The V gene's germline CDR1 is SGHTA and CDR2 FQGTGA. V dropped 2 bases and J dropped 4 bases, with 5 bases sitting between them. The CDR3 runs to 13 residues. CDR3 DNA, as far as it was read: TGTGCCAGCAGCTTATCACTCACCGGGGAG. Residues: CASSLSLTGE. The entire CDR3 is CASSLSLTGELFF. Full variable domain (missing parts from reference TRBV7-3 and TRBJ2-2): GAGVSQTPSNKVTEKGKYVELRCDPISGHTALYWYRQSLGQGPEFLIYFQGTGAADDSGLPNDRFFAVRPEGSVSTLKIQRTERGDSAVYLCASSLSLTGELFFGEGSRLTVL.

This clone appeared many times. The CDR3 sequence: CASSLGPSSYNEQFF. The DNA read from the CDR3 is TGTGCCAGCAGCTTAGGGCCTAGCTCCTACAATGAG. The V gene is TRBV7-6, the J gene TRBJ2-1; no firm D call. The CDR3 is cut off 3 residues early in the read; its end comes from the germline J gene. This CDR3 contains 15 residues. Germline values: CDR1 SGHVS, CDR2 FNYEAQ. Trimming removed 1 base at V and 0 bases at J, with 7 bases between.